This TCR beta chain was profiled in a study of blood T cells in healthy people across ages. The V and J ends lost 7 bases and 6 bases, in that order; junction bases with no gene match: 8. The length of the CDR3 is 15 residues. The use of a sample-barcoded 5' primer and a J-beta primer mix characterized a second PCR of about 6 to 12 cycles. TCRdb reprocessed the 5' RACE reads with MiXCR, giving one entry per CDR3 protein. The data contain more than 800,000 distinct CDR3 sequences, 25% to 30% of them singletons. The chain carries TRBV12-3 or TRBV12-4 and TRBJ2-1; 11 bases are shared with TRBD2. The sequencing sample was made of blood. The sequence was collected from an elderly woman in good health. CDR3 protein: CASNVAGGPSNEQFF. The CDR3 DNA follows: TGTGCCAGCAATGTAGCGGGAGGGCCCAGCAATGAGCAGTTCTTC.